Each of the 28 T cell receptor beta chains below was sequenced from the same sample in a study of T cell responses to AZD1222 COVID-19 vaccine. Profiling relied on immunoSEQ multiplex PCR, and the TCRdb table lists in-frame clones only, not all of them. The sample includes roughly 87,000 clones, about 91% of them seen just once. The sample here was peripheral blood, taken 28 days after the second AZD1222 dose. All receptors derive from an adult who received the AZD1222 COVID-19 vaccine.

The rearrangement links TRBV19 to TRBJ1-2; D gene unclear. Trimming took 3 bases from V and 0 from J, leaving 11 bases between them. The germline gives CDR1 LNHDA, CDR2 SQIVND (reference sequence). The CDR3 loop spans 15 amino acids. The CDR3 region is CASSIGITPNYGYTF. As DNA, the CDR3 is TGTGCCAGTAGTATTGGGATTACACCTAACTATGGCTACACCTTC.

J is TRBJ1-6 and V is TRBV6-5, with unresolved D. Per germline, CDR1 MNHEY and CDR2 SVGAGI. The CDR3 totals 13 residues. V lost 6 bases to trimming and J lost 9 bases, with 12 bases between them. In DNA, the CDR3 is TGTGCCAGCAGCCGCCTCCAGGTTTCACCCCTCCACTTT. It yields the protein CASSRLQVSPLHF.

This chain links TRBV20-1 with TRBJ1-2; D unresolved. V lost 6 bases and J 7 bases, leaving 9 bases between the germline ends. The germline V gene has CDR1 DFQATT and CDR2 SNEGSKA (reference sequence). The CDR3 runs to 10 residues. In DNA form, the CDR3 reads TGCAGTGCCCGAACAAGTGGCTACACCTTC. Protein: CSARTSGYTF.

This chain links TRBV7-8 with TRBJ1-5; 7 positions agree with TRBD1. Trimming removed 4 bases from V and 11 bases from J; junction bases left unmatched: 11. The CDR3 consists of 14 residues. Germline V gives CDR1 SGHVS, CDR2 FQNEAQ. The CDR3 sequence is CASSSRTGATAQHF. The CDR3 nucleotides are TGTGCCAGCAGCTCTAGGACAGGAGCAACGGCCCAGCATTTT.

The chain is built from TRBV6-5 and TRBJ2-1; TRBD2 matches at 8 bases. The CDR3 is made up of 14 amino acids. Germline lookup yields CDR1 MNHEY and CDR2 SVGAGI. Trimming cost V 5 bases and J 9 bases; bases outside gene matches: 9. CDR3 nucleotides: TGTGCCAGCAGTCCCCTAGCGGGCCGGGGTGAGCAGTTCTTC. This encodes CASSPLAGRGEQFF.

V and J are TRBV6-1 and TRBJ1-5; maybe TRBD1 (5 bases). The V gene's germline CDR1 is MNHNS and CDR2 SASEGT. V dropped 2 bases and J dropped 5 bases, with 10 bases sitting between them. The CDR3 has 14 amino acids. CDR3 sequence: CASSERGEHQPQHF. DNA for the CDR3: TGTGCCAGCAGTGAAAGGGGAGAGCATCAGCCCCAGCATTTT.

This chain uses TRBV5-1 with TRBJ1-2; D possibly corresponds to TRBD1 (5 bases). Germline values: CDR1 SGHRS, CDR2 YFSETQ. The CDR3 is 13 amino acids. V was cut by 0 bases and J by 6 bases, with 9 bases left in between. CDR3 DNA: TGCGCCAGCAGCTTGGGGGCAGGGAATGGCTACACCTTC. Its protein is CASSLGAGNGYTF.

The chain links TRBV6-5 to TRBJ2-5; TRBD1 agrees at 7 bases. From germline, CDR1 is MNHEY and CDR2 SVGAGI. V shed 6 bases and J 10 bases; nucleotides not matched to a gene: 14. The CDR3 contains 14 residues. The chain's CDR3 is CASRLYTGTDDQYF. The CDR3 coding sequence is TGTGCCAGCAGACTTTATACCGGGACAGATGACCAGTACTTC.

V is TRBV19 and J is TRBJ1-3, with D unresolved. The V end was cut by 5 bases, the J end by 4 bases, with 9 bases between. Germline V gene sequence: CDR1 LNHDA, CDR2 SQIVND (reference sequence). The length of the CDR3 is 13 residues. The CDR3 is CASSPQTGNTIYF. The CDR3 coding sequence is TGTGCCAGTAGTCCGCAGACCGGAAACACCATATATTTT. Full variable domain (rest looked up from reference TRBV19 and TRBJ1-3): DGGITQSPKYLFRKEGQNVTLSCEQNLNHDAMYWYRQDPGQGLRLIYYSQIVNDFQKGDIAEGYSVSREKKESFPLTVTSAQKNPTAFYLCASSPQTGNTIYFGEGSWLTVV.

This chain uses TRBV9 with TRBJ2-7; a weak D match, TRBD1 (6 bases). Trimming removed 4 bases from V and 4 bases from J, with 18 bases in between. Per the germline V gene, CDR1 is SGDLS and CDR2 is YYNGEE. The CDR3 length is 15 residues. The CDR3 is CASSFLGNGQYEQYF. Written as DNA, the CDR3 is TGTGCCAGCAGCTTCCTAGGAAACGGACAGTACGAGCAGTACTTC.

This chain uses TRBV7-9 with TRBJ1-2, with D perhaps TRBD1 (6 bases). Germline CDR1 SEHNR, CDR2 FQNEAQ (reference sequence). The CDR3 runs to 17 residues. V lost 2 bases, J lost 1 base, and 17 bases lay in between. The CDR3: CASSLPGSWTDNYGYTF. The CDR3 DNA is TGTGCCAGCAGCTTACCGGGGAGTTGGACAGATAACTATGGCTACACCTTC.

This rearrangement joins TRBV7-9 to TRBJ1-5; D remains unclear. Per the germline V gene, CDR1 is SEHNR and CDR2 is FQNEAQ (reference sequence). V dropped 5 bases and J dropped 2 bases, with 10 bases sitting between them. The CDR3 runs to 14 residues. The CDR3 spells CASSPGWGNQPQHF. The CDR3 coding sequence is TGTGCCAGCAGCCCGGGGTGGGGCAATCAGCCCCAGCATTTT. Full variable domain (outside the CDR3, taken from reference TRBV7-9 and TRBJ1-5): DTGVSQNPRHKITKRGQNVTFRCDPISEHNRLYWYRQTLGQGPEFLTYFQNEAQLEKSRLLSDRFSAERPKGSFSTLEIQRTEQGDSAMYLCASSPGWGNQPQHFGDGTRLSIL.

The CDR3 here is CASSSGQGIGNQPQHF. The CDR3 DNA sequence: TGTGCCAGCAGCTCAGGACAGGGTATAGGCAATCAGCCCCAGCATTTT. The chain is built from TRBV9 and TRBJ1-5; 8 nucleotides line up with TRBD1. The germline gives CDR1 SGDLS, CDR2 YYNGEE. This CDR3 spans 16 amino acids. Trimming took 4 bases from V and 2 from J; bases not matched to a gene: 8.

The chain couples TRBV24-1 to TRBJ1-5; 8 positions agree with TRBD1. CDR3 length: 13 amino acids. The germline V gene encodes CDR1 KGHDR and CDR2 SFDVKD. V dropped 3 bases and J dropped 7; count of bases not matched to a gene: 1. CDR3 in amino acids: CATSDGQGQPQHF. The CDR3 nucleotides read TGTGCCACCAGTGATGGACAGGGCCAGCCCCAGCATTTT.

The chain is built from TRBV28 and TRBJ1-6, with D tentatively TRBD1 (5 bases). Germline CDR1 and CDR2: MDHEN and SYDVKM. The length of the CDR3 is 14 residues. CDR3 loop: CATRGGMNNSPLHF. CDR3 DNA sequence: TGTGCTACCCGTGGGGGAATGAATAATTCACCCCTCCACTTT.

This sequence joins TRBV11-2 and TRBJ2-7; D may match TRBD1 or TRBD2 (6 bases each). V was pared by 3 bases and J by 0 bases, with 12 bases between. The CDR3 covers 15 residues. CDR1 is SGHAT and CDR2 is FQNNGV in the germline V gene. CDR3 sequence (DNA): TGTGCCAGCAGCTTGAGGGGGGTGACCTCCTACGAGCAGTACTTC. It specifies CASSLRGVTSYEQYF.

The chain is built from TRBV13 and TRBJ2-5, with D uncertain. Germline loops: CDR1 PRHDT, CDR2 FYEKMQ (reference sequence). This CDR3 spans 11 amino acids. V dropped 5 bases and J dropped 3 bases, with 4 bases sitting between them. This CDR3 is CASSIKETQYF. The CDR3 DNA is TGTGCCAGCAGCATCAAAGAGACCCAGTACTTC.

The chain recombines TRBV24-1 with TRBJ1-6; a weak D match, TRBD1 (6 bases). The CDR3 runs 15 residues. Trimming cost V 9 bases and J 10 bases, with 21 bases left between them. Germline assignment: CDR1 KGHDR and CDR2 SFDVKD. The CDR3 here is CATQPGGAVGSPLHF. In DNA form, the CDR3 reads TGTGCCACCCAGCCGGGGGGGGCAGTGGGGTCACCCCTCCACTTT.

The gene calls are TRBV7-3 and TRBJ2-1; D is ambiguous. This CDR3 is 14 amino acids long. Looked up from germline, CDR1 is SGHTA and CDR2 is FQGTGA. V was pared by 5 bases and J by 7 bases, with 15 bases between. The CDR3 DNA sequence: TGTGCCAGCAGCCGAGCCCCACTCACAAATGAGCAGTTCTTC. Protein product: CASSRAPLTNEQFF.

In its sample, this clone was seen a few times. The V call is TRBV10-3, the J call TRBJ1-2; TRBD1 is a possible D gene (6 bases). The CDR3 spans 13 residues. Germline lookup yields CDR1 ENHRY and CDR2 SYGVKD. V was clipped by 0 bases and J by 8 bases, with 10 bases between them. The CDR3 spells CAISESEGGGYTF. The CDR3 nucleotides read TGTGCCATCAGTGAGTCGGAGGGGGGCGGCTACACCTTC.

The rearrangement uses TRBV9 and TRBJ1-6; unclear D gene. Trimming removed 5 bases at V and 7 bases at J, with 13 bases between. In germline, CDR1 is SGDLS, CDR2 YYNGEE. This CDR3 has 14 amino acids. DNA of the CDR3: TGTGCCAGCAGTGCTCAGGCAAAAAATTCACCCCTCCACTTT. Its translation: CASSAQAKNSPLHF.

This clone was found once. The rearrangement links TRBV6-5 to TRBJ2-5, with a possible D match to TRBD2 (6 bases). Deletions cut 0 bases from V and 3 bases from J, with 11 bases between. The CDR3 contains 15 residues. Germline assignment: CDR1 MNHEY and CDR2 SVGAGI. The CDR3 region has the DNA TGTGCCAGCAGTTACTCGATGTGGACTAAAGAGACCCAGTACTTC. It yields the protein CASSYSMWTKETQYF.

The J gene is TRBJ2-5, the V gene TRBV6-5; D is unresolved. CDR3 length: 12 amino acids. Germline V gene data show CDR1 as MNHEY and CDR2 as SVGAGI. Deletions cut 0 bases from V and 4 bases from J, with 3 bases between. CDR3 sequence (DNA): TGTGCCAGCAGTTACTCCCGAGAGACCCAGTACTTC. The encoded protein is CASSYSRETQYF.

The chain combines TRBV7-8 with TRBJ2-2, with 7 bases fitting TRBD1. Germline assignment: CDR1 SGHVS and CDR2 FQNEAQ. J was trimmed by 1 base and V by 4 bases; bases with no gene match: 3. CDR3 size: 15 residues. For the CDR3, the DNA is TGTGCCAGCAGCTCCCGGACAGGGAACACCGGGGAGCTGTTTTTT. This codes for CASSSRTGNTGELFF.

This sequence joins TRBV7-9 and TRBJ1-2; D is perhaps TRBD1 (5 bases). The germline CDR1 and CDR2 sequences are SEHNR and FQNEAQ (reference sequence). V shed 3 bases and J shed 4 bases, with 9 bases lying between them. The CDR3 is 13 amino acids. This CDR3 reads CASSFSRAYGYTF. The CDR3, as DNA: TGTGCCAGCAGCTTTTCCAGGGCCTATGGCTACACCTTC.

The chain recombines TRBV19 with TRBJ1-2; D is undetermined. Germline lookup yields CDR1 LNHDA and CDR2 SQIVND (reference sequence). V lost 9 bases and J lost 2, with 16 bases in between. The CDR3 has 14 residues. This CDR3 reads CASAQVDGNYGYTF. In nucleotides, the CDR3 is TGTGCCAGCGCGCAGGTGGATGGGAACTATGGCTACACCTTC.

The gene calls are TRBV28 and TRBJ1-5; D may be TRBD1 (5 bases). Trimming removed 8 bases at V and 3 bases at J, with 17 bases between. CDR1 is MDHEN, CDR2 SYDVKM, per germline. The CDR3 runs 15 residues. The CDR3 spells CASRVGGALNQPQHF. CDR3 nucleotides: TGTGCCAGCCGGGTCGGCGGGGCCCTCAATCAGCCCCAGCATTTT.

In regard to this clone: The junction and the germline gene differ at one end; a read error may be behind it. This rearrangement joins TRBV6-2 or TRBV6-3 to TRBJ2-2; D unresolved. There are 15 residues in the CDR3. CDR1 MNHEY and CDR2 SVGEGT come from the germline V gene. CDR3 loop: CASSYSPENPGELFF. The CDR3 nucleotides read TGTGCCAGCAGTTACTCTCCAGAGAACCCCGGGGAGCTGTTTTTT.